This T cell receptor (beta chain) was obtained from a study of shared clonotypes between healthy human individuals. Naive CD8 populations comprised CD45RO-negative cells positively selected for CCR7, excluding terminally differentiated effector memory CD45RA+ cells. The CDR3 totals 12 residues. Germline CDR1 LNHDA, CDR2 SQIVND (reference sequence). V lost 2 bases to trimming and J lost 5 bases, with 4 bases between them. Once extracted for a subset, genomic DNA was divided evenly among several immunoSEQ plates. Libraries were prepared by immunoSEQ multiplex PCR; TCRdb keeps only in-frame clonotypes and omits some of them. The repertoire holds under 1 million clones, 80% to 95% seen once, with approximately 25% in the top ten.

The sample was naive CD8+ T cells sorted from blood. V and J are TRBV19 and TRBJ2-1, with D hard to call. This clonotype was obtained from a man aged 25-45 years in good health. The CDR3: CASSISHNEQFF. The CDR3 DNA follows: TGTGCCAGTAGTATAAGCCACAATGAGCAGTTCTTC.